Listed here are 32 T cell receptor beta chains from one sample, sequenced in a study of CD8+ T cells in alopecia areata. cDNA prepared by RNA extraction and subsequent reverse transcription served as the template for sequencing. The table came from immunoSEQ multiplex PCR; TCRdb's copy has only in-frame clones and leaves some out. The sample has roughly 64,000 clones; about 44% are singletons. Sequencing was performed on NKG2D-low CD8+ T cells sorted from blood. The receptor source for this set is a human donor with alopecia areata.

This sequence joins TRBV25-1 and TRBJ2-1; the match to TRBD2 covers 7 bases. Unmatched junction bases numbered 13, after V lost 5 bases and J lost 3 bases. Looked up from germline, CDR1 is MGHDK and CDR2 is SYGVNS. This CDR3 has 17 amino acids. The DNA of the CDR3 is TGTGCCAGCAGTACCGCCGCCCTAGCGGAGGTCTACAATGAGCAGTTCTTC. Translating gives CASSTAALAEVYNEQFF.

The genes are TRBV30 and TRBJ2-6; D ambiguous. Trimming removed 8 bases at V and 2 bases at J, with 7 bases between. CDR1 is GTSNPN, CDR2 SVGIG, per germline (reference sequence). This CDR3 is 12 amino acids long. This chain's CDR3 is CAHVAGANVLTF. Here the CDR3 DNA reads TGTGCCCATGTGGCTGGGGCCAACGTCCTGACTTTC.

This clone was counted only a few times. The chain recombines TRBV29-1 with TRBJ1-1; D unresolved. The germline gives CDR1 SQVTM, CDR2 ANQGSEA. CDR3 size: 13 residues. The germline V and J ends were trimmed by 3 bases and 0 bases, with 8 bases remaining between them. The CDR3 coding sequence is TGCAGCGTTGATCGTGGGGTGAACACTGAAGCTTTCTTT. Amino acids: CSVDRGVNTEAFF.

The sample holds a few counts of this clone. The J gene is TRBJ2-1, the V gene TRBV28, with unresolved D. Trimming removed 3 bases at V and 10 bases at J, with 7 bases between. Looked up from germline, CDR1 is MDHEN and CDR2 is SYDVKM. There are 11 residues in the CDR3. The CDR3 bases are TGTGCCAGCAGTTTGCATGGGGAGCAGTTCTTC. Translating it yields CASSLHGEQFF. Based on the CDR3 plus reference TRBV28 and TRBJ2-1, the full variable domain is DVKVTQSSRYLVKRTGEKVFLECVQDMDHENMFWYRQDPGLGLRLIYFSYDVKMKEKGDIPEGYSVSREKKERFSLILESASTNQTSMYLCASSLHGEQFFGPGTRLTVL.

This chain uses TRBV4-3 with TRBJ2-5; 11 nucleotides agree with TRBD2. There are 17 residues in the CDR3. Germline loops: CDR1 LGHNA, CDR2 YSLEER. V shed 3 bases, J shed 1 base, and the junction held 7 bases outside the gene matches. DNA for the CDR3: TGCGCCAGCAGCCAGTACGGGACTAGCGGTTTCCAAGAGACCCAGTACTTC. Its translation: CASSQYGTSGFQETQYF.

This clone has more than one count but fewer than ten. The J gene is TRBJ1-2, the V gene TRBV19; D unclear. The length of the CDR3 is 15 residues. Germline V CDR1 and CDR2: LNHDA, SQIVND (reference sequence). V lost 1 base and J 4 bases, leaving 13 bases between the germline ends. CDR3 nucleotide sequence: TGTGCCAGTAGTATAGGAGGAGAACGGATCTATGGCTACACCTTC. It translates to CASSIGGERIYGYTF.

This sequence joins TRBV29-1 and TRBJ2-4; TRBD2 aligns across 12 bases. The V segment lost 7 bases and the J segment 3 bases; nucleotides outside the gene matches: 16. The CDR3 spans 18 residues. The germline V gene has CDR1 SQVTM and CDR2 ANQGSEA. CDR3 sequence reads: CSASRTSGEGVGKNIQYF. DNA of the CDR3: TGCAGCGCCTCCCGGACTAGCGGGGAGGGGGTGGGCAAAAACATTCAGTACTTC. Combining the CDR3 with reference TRBV29-1 and TRBJ2-4 gives the whole variable domain SAVISQKPSRDICQRGTSLTIQCQVDSQVTMMFWYRQQPGQSLTLIATANQGSEATYESGFVIDKFPISRPNLTFSTLTVSNMSPEDSSIYLCSASRTSGEGVGKNIQYFGAGTRLSVL.

This clone is a singleton in its sample. The chain uses TRBV7-6 and TRBJ2-4; D gene unclear. Trimming removed 2 bases from V and 5 bases from J, with 16 bases in between. This CDR3 is 16 amino acids long. Germline V gives CDR1 SGHVS, CDR2 FNYEAQ. The CDR3 bases are TGTGCCAGCAGCTTATTTAGGGATAGTCCCGAAAACATTCAGTACTTC. Translation: CASSLFRDSPENIQYF.

The chain links TRBV5-4 to TRBJ2-7, with TRBD1 matching 10 bases. Losses at the gene ends were 7 bases for V and 5 bases for J; bases not matched to a gene: 9. Germline CDR1 and CDR2: SGHNT and YYREEE (reference sequence). The CDR3 extends over 14 amino acids. In DNA, the CDR3 is TGTGCCAGCCGGGGACAGGGGCCTCCCAACGAGCAGTACTTC. This encodes CASRGQGPPNEQYF.

In DNA form, the CDR3 reads TGTGCCAGCAGTTTTCTATCCGGTTACACCGGGGAGCTGTTTTTT. Translated, it gives CASSFLSGYTGELFF. The chain couples TRBV28 to TRBJ2-2; D gene unclear. The V and J ends lost 3 bases and 3 bases respectively, with 11 bases between them. The CDR3 sequence is 15 residues long. The germline V gene encodes CDR1 MDHEN and CDR2 SYDVKM.

The chain employs TRBV5-1 and TRBJ2-6; tentatively, D is TRBD1 or TRBD2 (5 bases each). V lost 5 bases, J lost 2 bases, and 11 bases lay in between. Germline loops: CDR1 SGHRS, CDR2 YFSETQ. The CDR3 totals 15 residues. DNA for the CDR3: TGCGCCAGCAGTGGGGGTCCTGCTGGGGCCAACGTCCTGACTTTC. Translated: CASSGGPAGANVLTF. The full variable domain, rest sourced from reference TRBV5-1 and TRBJ2-6, is KAGVTQTPRYLIKTRGQQVTLSCSPISGHRSVSWYQQTPGQGLQFLFEYFSETQRNKGNFPGRFSGRQFSNSRSEMNVSTLELGDSALYLCASSGGPAGANVLTFGAGSRLTVL.

This clone was observed a handful of times. J is TRBJ1-2 and V is TRBV29-1; D unclear. CDR3 length: 14 residues. Germline CDR1 and CDR2: SQVTM and ANQGSEA. Trimming left V 3 bases short and J 4 bases short, with 15 bases between. CDR3 region: CSVDRAEAGYGYTF. In DNA, the CDR3 is TGCAGCGTTGATAGGGCTGAAGCGGGCTATGGCTACACCTTC.

V usage is TRBV19 and J usage is TRBJ2-1; D possibly corresponds to TRBD2 (5 bases). Germline CDR1 and CDR2: LNHDA and SQIVND (reference sequence). Between the trimmed V and J ends, which lost 4 bases and 0 bases, there was a span of 10 bases. This CDR3 region has 15 residues. CDR3 nucleotides: TGTGCCAGTAGTACCTCGGGGAGCTCCTACAATGAGCAGTTCTTC. Its translation is CASSTSGSSYNEQFF.

The chain couples TRBV4-3 to TRBJ2-7, with D unresolved. Trimming pared 1 base from V and 3 bases from J, leaving 16 bases between. The CDR3 spans 16 residues. Germline V gene sequence: CDR1 LGHNA, CDR2 YSLEER. CDR3 residues: CASSQGKAEPYYEQYF. CDR3 bases: TGCGCCAGCAGCCAAGGAAAGGCGGAGCCGTACTACGAGCAGTACTTC.

This clone was seen only a few times. The chain employs TRBV5-1 and TRBJ2-5; a weak D match, TRBD1 (5 bases). There are 14 residues in the CDR3. Per germline, CDR1 SGHRS and CDR2 YFSETQ. V was cut by 0 bases and J by 3 bases, with 9 bases left in between. The CDR3 sequence: CASSLVGVEETQYF. As DNA, the CDR3 is TGCGCCAGCAGCTTGGTAGGGGTTGAAGAGACCCAGTACTTC.

The V call is TRBV13, the J call TRBJ2-5; perhaps TRBD1 as D (6 bases). V shed 4 bases and J shed 3 bases, with 12 bases lying between them. The CDR3 length is 14 residues. Germline assignment: CDR1 PRHDT and CDR2 FYEKMQ (reference sequence). CDR3 DNA: TGTGCCAGCAGCTCCGGGCGACAGGAAGAGACCCAGTACTTC. This sequence encodes CASSSGRQEETQYF.

The V gene is TRBV5-1, the J gene TRBJ2-2; D unresolved. Trimming removed 4 bases from V and 6 bases from J, with 10 bases in between. The length of the CDR3 is 13 residues. Germline V gene lookup returns CDR1 SGHRS and CDR2 YFSETQ. The CDR3 DNA reads as TGCGCCAGCAGCCCCGACTGGCCCGGGGAGCTGTTTTTT. Amino acid sequence: CASSPDWPGELFF. The variable domain in full, completed from reference TRBV5-1 and TRBJ2-2, reads KAGVTQTPRYLIKTRGQQVTLSCSPISGHRSVSWYQQTPGQGLQFLFEYFSETQRNKGNFPGRFSGRQFSNSRSEMNVSTLELGDSALYLCASSPDWPGELFFGEGSRLTVL.

This clone was found a few times. The chain recombines TRBV5-4 with TRBJ2-1; D possibly corresponds to TRBD1 (6 bases). V was pared by 4 bases and J by 3 bases, with 11 bases between. The CDR3 has 14 amino acids. Germline lookup yields CDR1 SGHNT and CDR2 YYREEE (reference sequence). CDR3 amino acids: CASSPSTGYNEQFF. Here the CDR3 DNA reads TGTGCCAGCAGCCCGTCGACAGGCTACAATGAGCAGTTCTTC.

This clone was counted only a few times. The rearrangement links TRBV10-3 to TRBJ2-3; 9 bases are a match to TRBD2. In germline, CDR1 is ENHRY, CDR2 SYGVKD. The CDR3 has 16 residues. With 4 bases clipped from V and 2 bases from J, the junction kept 7 bases outside the gene matches. The CDR3 region is CAISGTVAGVTDTQYF. The CDR3 nucleotides read TGTGCCATCAGTGGGACCGTAGCGGGGGTCACAGATACGCAGTATTTT.

V usage is TRBV6-5 and J usage is TRBJ2-6; D remains ambiguous. The CDR3 contains 16 residues. V was pared by 0 bases and J by 0 bases, with 6 bases between. Germline V gene sequence: CDR1 MNHEY, CDR2 SVGAGI. CDR3 protein: CASSYSGGSGANVLTF. The CDR3 nucleotides read TGTGCCAGCAGTTACTCGGGCGGCTCTGGGGCCAACGTCCTGACTTTC.

This clone was picked up a small number of times. The chain couples TRBV29-1 to TRBJ1-1, with 7 bases matching TRBD1. The CDR3 is 12 amino acids. V was pared by 6 bases and J by 1 base, with 2 bases of the junction left unmatched. Germline CDR1 SQVTM, CDR2 ANQGSEA. The CDR3 coding sequence is TGCAGCGTCCCAGGGGGGAACACTGAAGCTTTCTTT. Protein product: CSVPGGNTEAFF. Complete variable domain (other parts from reference TRBV29-1 and TRBJ1-1): SAVISQKPSRDICQRGTSLTIQCQVDSQVTMMFWYRQQPGQSLTLIATANQGSEATYESGFVIDKFPISRPNLTFSTLTVSNMSPEDSSIYLCSVPGGNTEAFFGQGTRLTVV.

This clone has just a few counts. The chain recombines TRBV7-9 with TRBJ2-7, with D unclear. The CDR3 sequence is 14 residues long. Trimming cost V 4 bases and J 2 bases, with 12 bases left between them. Germline values: CDR1 SEHNR, CDR2 FQNEAQ (reference sequence). The CDR3 region has the DNA TGTGCCAGCAGCTCAGGACGGAGTGCCTACGAGCAGTACTTC. Its translation is CASSSGRSAYEQYF.

The chain joins TRBV7-8 to TRBJ2-7; the D is unclear. Germline lookup yields CDR1 SGHVS and CDR2 FQNEAQ. The CDR3 is 12 residues long. Trimming stripped 0 bases from V and 6 bases from J, with 6 bases between. CDR3 nucleotides: TGTGCCAGCAGCTTAGCGCGGAGCGAGCAGTACTTC. It codes for CASSLARSEQYF. Drawing the rest from reference TRBV7-8 and TRBJ2-7, the complete variable domain is GAGVSQSPRYKVAKRGQDVALRCDPISGHVSLFWYQQALGQGPEFLTYFQNEAQLDKSGLPSDRFFAERPEGSVSTLKIQRTQQEDSAVYLCASSLARSEQYFGPGTRLTVT.

This clone was seen a single time. This chain links TRBV6-6 with TRBJ2-7; 10 nucleotides match TRBD1. This CDR3 is built from 14 residues. Germline V CDR1 and CDR2: MNHNY, SVGAGI (reference sequence). J lost 7 bases, V lost 6 bases, and 9 bases had no gene match. The CDR3 DNA sequence: TGTGCCAGCAGAAGCGGGACAGGGGATCGAGAGCAGTACTTC. Translated, it gives CASRSGTGDREQYF.

The table lists this clone with a few counts. The chain recombines TRBV7-9 with TRBJ2-7; D call uncertain. Germline values: CDR1 SEHNR, CDR2 FQNEAQ (reference sequence). CDR3 length: 14 amino acids. Deletions cut 5 bases from V and 0 bases from J, with 11 bases between. The CDR3 DNA reads TGTGCCAGCAGCCCATCCGCAGTCTCCTACGAGCAGTACTTC. This sequence encodes CASSPSAVSYEQYF.

V gene TRBV4-3 combines with J gene TRBJ2-3; 7 bases match TRBD1. With V trimmed by 0 bases and J by 4 bases, 1 base remained unmatched. The CDR3 consists of 14 residues. Looked up from germline, CDR1 is LGHNA and CDR2 is YSLEER. The CDR3 region is CASSQEGGSDTQYF. The DNA for the CDR3 is TGCGCCAGCAGCCAAGAAGGGGGCTCAGATACGCAGTATTTT.

The chain has TRBV29-1 and TRBJ2-3, with 12 bases identical to TRBD2. Germline CDR1 reads SQVTM; CDR2 reads ANQGSEA. The CDR3 sequence is 14 residues long. Losses at the gene ends were 7 bases for V and 10 bases for J; bases not matched to a gene: 12. CDR3 residues: CSGRLAGAKGSQYF. The CDR3 DNA follows: TGCAGCGGGAGACTAGCGGGAGCAAAGGGTTCGCAGTATTTT.

The chain couples TRBV7-6 to TRBJ2-1, with D uncertain. The CDR3 extends over 11 amino acids. Trimming took off 4 bases at V and 10 bases at J, with 8 bases between the two ends. Germline values: CDR1 SGHVS, CDR2 FNYEAQ. The CDR3 region has the DNA TGTGCCAGCAGCTCCTCTATCGAGCAGTTCTTC. Translated: CASSSSIEQFF.

The chain combines TRBV9 with TRBJ2-7; TRBD1 aligns across 7 bases. Losses at the gene ends were 0 bases for V and 2 bases for J; bases not matched to a gene: 5. The CDR3 runs 15 residues. Germline loops: CDR1 SGDLS, CDR2 YYNGEE. CDR3: CASSVGGRGTYEQYF. The CDR3 bases are TGTGCCAGCAGCGTAGGGGGCAGGGGGACCTACGAGCAGTACTTC.

The chain is built from TRBV20-1 and TRBJ1-1; D is possibly TRBD1 (5 bases). This CDR3 region has 9 residues. The germline V gene encodes CDR1 DFQATT and CDR2 SNEGSKA (reference sequence). V was trimmed by 7 bases and J by 7 bases, leaving 7 bases between them. CDR3: CSGGREAFF. The CDR3 DNA follows: TGCAGTGGGGGACGTGAAGCTTTCTTT.

V and J are TRBV27 and TRBJ2-3; D not certain. V lost 8 bases and J 6 bases, leaving 9 bases between the germline ends. Germline V gene lookup returns CDR1 MNHEY and CDR2 SMNVEV (reference sequence). This CDR3 contains 11 residues. The DNA of the CDR3 is TGTGCCAGCGGGCTGGGGGATACGCAGTATTTT. As protein: CASGLGDTQYF.

The V and J genes are TRBV7-9 and TRBJ1-1; D remains unclear. V was shortened by 10 bases and J by 6 bases, with 15 bases between the two germline ends. The CDR3 is 12 residues long. Germline CDR1 is SEHNR and CDR2 is FQNEAQ (reference sequence). The CDR3 coding sequence is TGTGCCACGCGTACTGGAGGCCCTGAAGCTTTCTTT. Translating gives CATRTGGPEAFF.